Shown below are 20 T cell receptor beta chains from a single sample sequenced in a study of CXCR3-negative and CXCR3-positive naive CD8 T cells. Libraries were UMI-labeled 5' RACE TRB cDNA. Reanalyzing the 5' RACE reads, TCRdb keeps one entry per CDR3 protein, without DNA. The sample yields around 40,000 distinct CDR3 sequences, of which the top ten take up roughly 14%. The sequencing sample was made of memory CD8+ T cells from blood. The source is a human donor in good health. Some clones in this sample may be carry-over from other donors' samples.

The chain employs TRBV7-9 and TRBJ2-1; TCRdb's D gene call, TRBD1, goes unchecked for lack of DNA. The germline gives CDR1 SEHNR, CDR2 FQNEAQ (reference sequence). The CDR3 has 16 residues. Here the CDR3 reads CASSNAGTGFYNEQFF. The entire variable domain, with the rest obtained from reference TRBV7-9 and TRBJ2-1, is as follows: DTGVSQNPRHKITKRGQNVTFRCDPISEHNRLYWYRQTLGQGPEFLTYFQNEAQLEKSRLLSDRFSAERPKGSFSTLEIQRTEQGDSAMYLCASSNAGTGFYNEQFFGPGTRLTVL.

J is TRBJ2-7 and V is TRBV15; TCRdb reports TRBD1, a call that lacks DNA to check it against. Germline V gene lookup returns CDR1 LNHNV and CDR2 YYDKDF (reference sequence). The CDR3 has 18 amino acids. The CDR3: CATSRDSRRQGHSYEQYF.

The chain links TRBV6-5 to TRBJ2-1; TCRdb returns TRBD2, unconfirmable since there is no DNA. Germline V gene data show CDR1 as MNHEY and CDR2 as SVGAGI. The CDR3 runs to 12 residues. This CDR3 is CASGGLYNEQFF.

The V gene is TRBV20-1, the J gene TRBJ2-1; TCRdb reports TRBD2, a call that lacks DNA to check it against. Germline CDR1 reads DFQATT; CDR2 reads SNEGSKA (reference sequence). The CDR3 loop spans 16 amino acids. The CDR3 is CSARDQREGGHNEQFF.

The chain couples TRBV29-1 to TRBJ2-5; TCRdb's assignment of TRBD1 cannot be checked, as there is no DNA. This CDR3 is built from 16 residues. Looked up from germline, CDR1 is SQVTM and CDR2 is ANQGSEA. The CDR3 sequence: CSVEDLSPGNGETQYF.

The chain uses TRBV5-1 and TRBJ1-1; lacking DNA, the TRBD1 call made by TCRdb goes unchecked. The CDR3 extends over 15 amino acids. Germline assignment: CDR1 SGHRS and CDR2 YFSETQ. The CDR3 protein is CASSLSTGGNTEAFF.

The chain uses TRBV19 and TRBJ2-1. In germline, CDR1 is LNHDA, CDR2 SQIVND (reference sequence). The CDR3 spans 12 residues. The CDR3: CASKGDYNEQFF. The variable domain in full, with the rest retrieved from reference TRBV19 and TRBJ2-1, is DGGITQSPKYLFRKEGQNVTLSCEQNLNHDAMYWYRQDPGQGLRLIYYSQIVNDFQKGDIAEGYSVSREKKESFPLTVTSAQKNPTAFYLCASKGDYNEQFFGPGTRLTVL.

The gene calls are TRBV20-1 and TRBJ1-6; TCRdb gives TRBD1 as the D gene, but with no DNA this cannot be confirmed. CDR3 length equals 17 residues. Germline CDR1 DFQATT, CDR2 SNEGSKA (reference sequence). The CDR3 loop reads CSARAYGQGANNSPLHF.

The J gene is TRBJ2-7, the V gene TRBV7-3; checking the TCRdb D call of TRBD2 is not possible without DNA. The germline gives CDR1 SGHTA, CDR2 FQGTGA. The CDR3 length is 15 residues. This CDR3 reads CASRATSGRSYEQYF.

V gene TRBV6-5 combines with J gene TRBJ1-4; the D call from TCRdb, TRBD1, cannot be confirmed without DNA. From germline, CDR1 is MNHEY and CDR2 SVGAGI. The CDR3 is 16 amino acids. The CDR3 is CASSGLAGATNEKLFF.

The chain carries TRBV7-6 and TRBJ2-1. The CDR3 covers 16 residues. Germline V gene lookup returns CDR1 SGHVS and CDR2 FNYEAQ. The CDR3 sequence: CASSLLSGGPLDEQFF.

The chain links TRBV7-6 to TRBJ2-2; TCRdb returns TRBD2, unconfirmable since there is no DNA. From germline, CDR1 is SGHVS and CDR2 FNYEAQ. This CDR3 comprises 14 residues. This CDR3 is CASSPAVGTGELFF.

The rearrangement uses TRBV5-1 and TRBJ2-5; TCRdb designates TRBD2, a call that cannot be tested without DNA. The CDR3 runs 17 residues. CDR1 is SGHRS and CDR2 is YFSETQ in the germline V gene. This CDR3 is CASSFGPQSGNEETQYF.

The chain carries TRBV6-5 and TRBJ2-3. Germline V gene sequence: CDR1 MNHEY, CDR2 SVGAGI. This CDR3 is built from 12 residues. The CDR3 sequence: CASSYSSGAQYF.

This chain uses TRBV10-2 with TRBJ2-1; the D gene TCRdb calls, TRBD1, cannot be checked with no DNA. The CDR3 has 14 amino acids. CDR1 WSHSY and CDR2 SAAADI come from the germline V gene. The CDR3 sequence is CASSTGIGPREQFF.

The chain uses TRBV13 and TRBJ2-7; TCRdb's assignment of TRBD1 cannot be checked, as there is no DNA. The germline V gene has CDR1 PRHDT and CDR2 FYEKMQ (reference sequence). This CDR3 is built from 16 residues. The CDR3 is CASSLGGGPSSYEQYF.

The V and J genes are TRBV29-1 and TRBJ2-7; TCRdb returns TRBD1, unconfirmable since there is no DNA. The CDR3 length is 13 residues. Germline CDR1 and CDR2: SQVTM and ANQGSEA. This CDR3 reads CSAQHRGRYEQYF.

The CDR3 is CSVDQGFTAGGALWEQYF. This rearrangement joins TRBV29-1 to TRBJ2-7; there is no DNA to check the TCRdb D call of TRBD2. This CDR3 spans 18 amino acids. Germline V CDR1 and CDR2: SQVTM, ANQGSEA.

The CDR3: CSVEDRDSSYEQYF. The chain carries TRBV29-1 and TRBJ2-7; without DNA, the TCRdb call of TRBD1 cannot be checked. Germline V CDR1 and CDR2: SQVTM, ANQGSEA. The CDR3 is made up of 14 amino acids.

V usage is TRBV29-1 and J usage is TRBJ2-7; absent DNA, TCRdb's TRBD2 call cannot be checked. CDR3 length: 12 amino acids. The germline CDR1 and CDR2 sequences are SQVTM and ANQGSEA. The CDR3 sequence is CSVDGGGYEQYF.